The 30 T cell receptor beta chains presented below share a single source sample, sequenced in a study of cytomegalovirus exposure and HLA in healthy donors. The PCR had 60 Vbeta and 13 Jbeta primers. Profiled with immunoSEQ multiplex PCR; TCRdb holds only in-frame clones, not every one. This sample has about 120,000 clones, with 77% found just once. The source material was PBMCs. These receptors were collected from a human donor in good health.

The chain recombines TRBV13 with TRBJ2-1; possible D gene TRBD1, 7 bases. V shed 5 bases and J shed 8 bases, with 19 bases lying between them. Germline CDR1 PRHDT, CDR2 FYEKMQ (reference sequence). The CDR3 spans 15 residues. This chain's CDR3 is CASSRAGGSGHEQFF. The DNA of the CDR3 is TGTGCCAGCAGCCGAGCAGGGGGGTCGGGCCATGAGCAGTTCTTC.

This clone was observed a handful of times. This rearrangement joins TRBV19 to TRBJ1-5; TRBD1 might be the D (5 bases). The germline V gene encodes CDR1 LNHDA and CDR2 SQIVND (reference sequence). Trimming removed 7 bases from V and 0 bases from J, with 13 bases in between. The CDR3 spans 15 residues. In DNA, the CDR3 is TGTGCCAGTATTGATCAGGGTGCTAGCAATCAGCCCCAGCATTTT. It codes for CASIDQGASNQPQHF.

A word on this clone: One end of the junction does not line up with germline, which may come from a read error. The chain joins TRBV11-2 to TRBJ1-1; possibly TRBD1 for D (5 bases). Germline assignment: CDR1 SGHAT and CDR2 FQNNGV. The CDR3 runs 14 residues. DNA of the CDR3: TGTGCAAGCAGCTTCAACAGGCAGAGCACTGAAGCTTTCTTT. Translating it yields CASSFNRQSTEAFF.

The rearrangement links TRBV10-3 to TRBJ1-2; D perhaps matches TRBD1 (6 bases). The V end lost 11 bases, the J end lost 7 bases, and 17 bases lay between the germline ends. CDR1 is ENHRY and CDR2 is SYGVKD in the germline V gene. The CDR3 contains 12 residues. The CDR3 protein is CAPSPGGTGYTF. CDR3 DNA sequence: TGTGCCCCGAGCCCGGGGGGCACTGGCTACACCTTC.

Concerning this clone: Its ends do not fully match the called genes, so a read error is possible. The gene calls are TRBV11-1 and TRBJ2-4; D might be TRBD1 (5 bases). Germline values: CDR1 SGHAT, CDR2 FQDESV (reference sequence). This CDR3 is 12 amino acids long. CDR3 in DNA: TGTGCCAGCAGTTCAGGACAAAACAGTCAGTACTTC. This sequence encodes CASSSGQNSQYF.

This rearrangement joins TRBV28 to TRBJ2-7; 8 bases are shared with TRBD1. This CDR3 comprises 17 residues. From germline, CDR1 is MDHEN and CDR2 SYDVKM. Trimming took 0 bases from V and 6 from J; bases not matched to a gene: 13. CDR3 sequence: CASSLWKETGGQSEQYF. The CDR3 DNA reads TGTGCCAGCAGTTTATGGAAAGAAACAGGGGGTCAGTCCGAGCAGTACTTC.

The CDR3 region is CASSSGLAGAANTGELFF. Here the CDR3 DNA reads TGCGCCAGCAGCTCCGGACTAGCGGGGGCCGCGAACACCGGGGAGCTGTTTTTT. The rearrangement links TRBV5-1 to TRBJ2-2, with 13 bases identical to TRBD2. Germline V gives CDR1 SGHRS, CDR2 YFSETQ. After removal of 3 bases from V and 0 bases from J, the junction contained 5 bases not matched to a gene. The CDR3 contains 18 residues.

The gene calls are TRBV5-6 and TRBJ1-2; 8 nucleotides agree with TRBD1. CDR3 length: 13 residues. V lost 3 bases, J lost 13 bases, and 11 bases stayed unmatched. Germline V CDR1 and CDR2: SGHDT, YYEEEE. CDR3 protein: CASSWTGTGRCTF. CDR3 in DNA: TGTGCCAGCAGCTGGACCGGGACAGGCCGCTGCACCTTC.

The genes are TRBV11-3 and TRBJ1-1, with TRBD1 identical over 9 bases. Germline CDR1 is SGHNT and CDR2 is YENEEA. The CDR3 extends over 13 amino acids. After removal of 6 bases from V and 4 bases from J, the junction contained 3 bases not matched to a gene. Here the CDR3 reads CASRLTGGTEAFF. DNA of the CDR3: TGTGCCAGCAGACTGACAGGGGGCACTGAAGCTTTCTTT.

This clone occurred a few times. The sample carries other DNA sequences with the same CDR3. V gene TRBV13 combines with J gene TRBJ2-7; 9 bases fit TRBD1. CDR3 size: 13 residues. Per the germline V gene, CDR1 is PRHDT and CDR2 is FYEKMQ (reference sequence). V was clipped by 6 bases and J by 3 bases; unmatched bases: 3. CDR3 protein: CASSLDRGYEQYF. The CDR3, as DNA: TGTGCCAGCAGTCTGGACAGGGGCTACGAGCAGTACTTC.

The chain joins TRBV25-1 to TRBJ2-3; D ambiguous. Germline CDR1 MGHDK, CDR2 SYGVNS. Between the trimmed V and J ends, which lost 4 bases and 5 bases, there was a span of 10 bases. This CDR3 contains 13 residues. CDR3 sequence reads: CASSAGSRDTQYF. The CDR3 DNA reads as TGTGCCAGCAGTGCCGGGTCCCGAGATACGCAGTATTTT.

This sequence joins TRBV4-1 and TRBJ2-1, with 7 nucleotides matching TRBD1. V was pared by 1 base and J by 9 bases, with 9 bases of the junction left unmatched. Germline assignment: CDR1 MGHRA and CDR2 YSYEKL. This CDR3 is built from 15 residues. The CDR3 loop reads CASSQGVDRVSEQFF. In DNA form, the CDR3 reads TGCGCCAGCAGCCAAGGGGTAGACAGGGTGTCTGAGCAGTTCTTC.

The CDR3 coding sequence is TGTGCCAGCAGCTCGGGAGGCAACAATGAGCAGTTCTTC. Amino acids: CASSSGGNNEQFF. The chain employs TRBV5-5 and TRBJ2-1; 7 bases are shared with TRBD2. CDR1 and CDR2 (germline): SGHKS, YYEKEE (reference sequence). CDR3 length: 13 amino acids. J lost 5 bases, V lost 3 bases, and 2 bases had no gene match.

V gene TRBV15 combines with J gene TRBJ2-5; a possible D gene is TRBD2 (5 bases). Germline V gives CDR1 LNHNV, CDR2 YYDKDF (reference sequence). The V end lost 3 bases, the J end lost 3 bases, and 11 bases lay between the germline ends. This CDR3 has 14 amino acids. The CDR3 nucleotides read TGTGCCACCAGCAGTGCATACGGGGAAGAGACCCAGTACTTC. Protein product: CATSSAYGEETQYF. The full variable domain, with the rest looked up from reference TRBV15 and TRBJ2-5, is DAMVIQNPRYQVTQFGKPVTLSCSQTLNHNVMYWYQQKSSQAPKLLFHYYDKDFNNEADTPDNFQSRRPNTSFCFLDIRSPGLGDTAMYLCATSSAYGEETQYFGPGTRLLVL.

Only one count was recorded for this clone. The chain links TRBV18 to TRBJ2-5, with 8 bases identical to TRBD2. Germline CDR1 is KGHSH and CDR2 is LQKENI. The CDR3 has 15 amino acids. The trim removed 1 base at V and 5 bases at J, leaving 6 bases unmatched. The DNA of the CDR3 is TGTGCCAGCTCACCACAGCGGGAGCGAGTCGAGACCCAGTACTTC. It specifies CASSPQRERVETQYF.

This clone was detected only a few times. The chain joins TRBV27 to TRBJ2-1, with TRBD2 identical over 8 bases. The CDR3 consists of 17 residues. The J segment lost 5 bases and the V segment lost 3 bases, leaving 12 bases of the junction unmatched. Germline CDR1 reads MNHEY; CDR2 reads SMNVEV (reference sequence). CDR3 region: CASSFYGRARGNNEQFF. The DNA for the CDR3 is TGTGCCAGCAGTTTTTACGGGAGGGCCCGAGGGAACAATGAGCAGTTCTTC.

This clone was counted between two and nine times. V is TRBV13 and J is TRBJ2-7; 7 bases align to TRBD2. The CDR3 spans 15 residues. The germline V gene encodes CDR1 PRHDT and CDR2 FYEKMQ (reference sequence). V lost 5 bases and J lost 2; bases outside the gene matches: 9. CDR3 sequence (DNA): TGTGCCAGCAGCCGGTCCTACCGGGAGGCCTACGAGCAGTACTTC. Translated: CASSRSYREAYEQYF.

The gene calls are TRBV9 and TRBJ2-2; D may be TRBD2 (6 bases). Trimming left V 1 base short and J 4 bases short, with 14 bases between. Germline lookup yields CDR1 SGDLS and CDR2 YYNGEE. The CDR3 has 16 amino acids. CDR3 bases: TGTGCCAGCAGCGTATACGGCGGGAAGGTCACCGGGGAGCTGTTTTTT. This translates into CASSVYGGKVTGELFF.

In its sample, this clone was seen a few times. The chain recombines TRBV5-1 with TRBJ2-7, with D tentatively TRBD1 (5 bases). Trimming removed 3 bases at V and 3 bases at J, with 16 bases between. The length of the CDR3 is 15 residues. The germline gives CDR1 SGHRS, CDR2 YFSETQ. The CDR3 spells CASSSSTANSYEQYF. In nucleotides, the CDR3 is TGCGCCAGCAGCTCGTCGACAGCTAATAGCTACGAGCAGTACTTC.

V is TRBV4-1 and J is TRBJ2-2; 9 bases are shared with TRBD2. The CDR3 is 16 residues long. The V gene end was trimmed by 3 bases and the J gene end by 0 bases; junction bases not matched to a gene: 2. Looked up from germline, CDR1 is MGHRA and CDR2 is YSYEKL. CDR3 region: CASSHVAGANTGELFF. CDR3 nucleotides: TGCGCCAGCAGCCATGTAGCGGGAGCGAACACCGGGGAGCTGTTTTTT.

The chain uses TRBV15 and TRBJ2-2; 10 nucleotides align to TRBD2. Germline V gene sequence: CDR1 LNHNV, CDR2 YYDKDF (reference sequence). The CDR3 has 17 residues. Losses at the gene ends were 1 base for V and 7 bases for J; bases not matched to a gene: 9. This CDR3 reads CATSRAWSSGSGGELFF. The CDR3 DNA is TGTGCCACCAGCAGAGCTTGGTCTAGCGGGAGCGGCGGGGAGCTGTTTTTT.

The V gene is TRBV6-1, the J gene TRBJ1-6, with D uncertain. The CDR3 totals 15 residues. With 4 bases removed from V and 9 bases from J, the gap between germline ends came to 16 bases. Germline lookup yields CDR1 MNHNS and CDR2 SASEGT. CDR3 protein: CASSVTPSVGSPLHF. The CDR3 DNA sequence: TGTGCCAGCAGTGTTACACCAAGCGTGGGTTCACCCCTCCACTTT.

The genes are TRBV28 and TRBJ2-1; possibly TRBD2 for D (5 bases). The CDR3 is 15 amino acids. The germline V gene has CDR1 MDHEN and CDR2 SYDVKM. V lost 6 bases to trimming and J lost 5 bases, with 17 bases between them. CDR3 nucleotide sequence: TGTGCCAGCAGCCCAGCTAGCTTCCGCCACAATGAGCAGTTCTTC. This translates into CASSPASFRHNEQFF.

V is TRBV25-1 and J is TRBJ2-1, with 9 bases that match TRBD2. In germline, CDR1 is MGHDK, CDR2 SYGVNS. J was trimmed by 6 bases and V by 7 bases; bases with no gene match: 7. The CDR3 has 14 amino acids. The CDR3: CASTPGGLANEQFF. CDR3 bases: TGTGCCAGCACCCCCGGGGGACTAGCCAATGAGCAGTTCTTC.

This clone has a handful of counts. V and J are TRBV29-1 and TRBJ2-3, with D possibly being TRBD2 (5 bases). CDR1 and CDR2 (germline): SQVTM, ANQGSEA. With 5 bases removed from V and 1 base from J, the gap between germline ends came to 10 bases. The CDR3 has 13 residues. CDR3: CSVISDGTDTQYF. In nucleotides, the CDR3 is TGCAGCGTTATTAGCGACGGCACAGATACGCAGTATTTT.

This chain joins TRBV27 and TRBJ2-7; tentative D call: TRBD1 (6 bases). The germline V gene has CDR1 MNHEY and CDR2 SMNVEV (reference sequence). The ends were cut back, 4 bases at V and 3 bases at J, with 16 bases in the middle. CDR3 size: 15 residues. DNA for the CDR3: TGTGCCAGCAGTTCTACCGGGACACAAAGCTACGAGCAGTACTTC. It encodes CASSSTGTQSYEQYF.

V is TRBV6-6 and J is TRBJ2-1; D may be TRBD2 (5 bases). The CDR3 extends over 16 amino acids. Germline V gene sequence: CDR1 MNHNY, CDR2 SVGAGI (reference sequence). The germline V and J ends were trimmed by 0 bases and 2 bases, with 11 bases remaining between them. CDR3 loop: CASSYSRSGPYNEQFF. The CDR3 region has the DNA TGTGCCAGCAGTTACTCAAGAAGCGGACCCTACAATGAGCAGTTCTTC.

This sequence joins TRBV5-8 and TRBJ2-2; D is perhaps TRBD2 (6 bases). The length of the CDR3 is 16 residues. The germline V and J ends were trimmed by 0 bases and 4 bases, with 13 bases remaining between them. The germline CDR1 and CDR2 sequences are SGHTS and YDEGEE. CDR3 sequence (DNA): TGTGCCAGCAGCTTGGGCCAGCGGGTGACCACCGGGGAGCTGTTTTTT. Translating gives CASSLGQRVTTGELFF.

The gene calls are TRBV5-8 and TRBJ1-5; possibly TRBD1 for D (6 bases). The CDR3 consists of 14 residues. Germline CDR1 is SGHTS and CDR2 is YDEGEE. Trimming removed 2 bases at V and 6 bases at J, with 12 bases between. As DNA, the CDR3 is TGTGCCAGCAGCTTCGGCAGGGGCGGTCAGCCCCAGCATTTT. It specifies CASSFGRGGQPQHF.

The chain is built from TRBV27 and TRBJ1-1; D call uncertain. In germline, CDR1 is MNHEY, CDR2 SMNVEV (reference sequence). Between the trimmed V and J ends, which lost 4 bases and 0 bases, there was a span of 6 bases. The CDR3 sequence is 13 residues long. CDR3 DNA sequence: TGTGCCAGCAGTTACGAGATGAACACTGAAGCTTTCTTT. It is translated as CASSYEMNTEAFF.